Below, 10 T cell receptor beta chains from the same sample are listed, as sequenced in a study of identical twins. TCRdb redid the calling of the 5' RACE reads with MiXCR, one entry per CDR3 protein. There are approximately 220,000 distinct CDR3 sequences in the sample; approximately 8% occur only once, and roughly 5.4% lies in the top ten. The data also belong to a second study, concerning yellow fever vaccine responses in identical twins.

Sequencing was performed on CD8+ T cells sorted from blood. The source is a woman under 30 in good health.

In this sample, this clonotype turned up many times. The V call is TRBV27, the J call TRBJ2-4, with D uncertain. This CDR3 is built from 14 residues. Between the trimmed V and J ends, which lost 6 bases and 3 bases, there was a span of 12 bases. The V gene's germline CDR1 is MNHEY and CDR2 SMNVEV (reference sequence). CDR3 sequence: CASSRGSNKNIQYF. CDR3 nucleotide sequence: TGTGCCAGCAGCCGAGGCTCAAACAAAAACATTCAGTACTTC.

Many counts were recorded for this clonotype. The gene calls are TRBV28 and TRBJ2-1, with a weak D call TRBD2 (6 bases). There are 13 residues in the CDR3. The V gene lost 7 bases and the J gene lost 4 bases, with 11 bases spanning the gap. Germline CDR1 is MDHEN and CDR2 is SYDVKM. The CDR3 here is CASTLAVYNEQFF. The CDR3 DNA is TGTGCCAGCACCTTAGCGGTTTACAATGAGCAGTTCTTC.

This clonotype was observed at least ten times. The V call is TRBV4-1, the J call TRBJ1-5, with unresolved D. Trimming left V 5 bases short and J 2 bases short, with 13 bases between. The CDR3 loop spans 15 amino acids. Germline V CDR1 and CDR2: MGHRA, YSYEKL. The CDR3 DNA reads TGCGCCAGCAGCGTGACCCGACTGGGCAATCAGCCCCAGCATTTT. It encodes CASSVTRLGNQPQHF.

At least ten counts were recorded for this clonotype. The chain uses TRBV28 and TRBJ2-7; D is unclear. The CDR3 sequence is 13 residues long. Germline V gene sequence: CDR1 MDHEN, CDR2 SYDVKM. The germline V and J ends were trimmed by 3 bases and 3 bases, with 9 bases remaining between them. The CDR3 coding sequence is TGTGCCAGCAGTTTGGCAGGAGACTACGAGCAGTACGTC. It codes for CASSLAGDYEQYV.

This clonotype was seen ten or more times. The chain carries TRBV7-6 and TRBJ1-4; D gene unclear. The CDR3 is 17 residues long. The V gene's germline CDR1 is SGHVS and CDR2 FNYEAQ. V was trimmed by 4 bases and J by 0 bases, leaving 15 bases between them. CDR3 in DNA: TGTGCCAGCAGCTCGCGGGCTTGGGGAGCAACTAATGAAAAACTGTTTTTT. Its translation: CASSSRAWGATNEKLFF.

The V gene is TRBV6-2 or TRBV6-3, the J gene TRBJ1-2, with D unresolved. CDR3 length: 13 amino acids. Germline CDR1 reads MNHEY; CDR2 reads SVGEGT. Trimming took 2 bases from V and 4 from J, leaving 8 bases between them. The CDR3 here is CASSYAAGYGYTF. The CDR3 DNA reads TGTGCCAGCAGTTACGCGGCCGGCTATGGCTACACCTTC.

This clonotype was seen a few times. The chain links TRBV7-9 to TRBJ2-5; TRBD2 aligns across 7 bases. The ends lost 1 base at V and 6 bases at J; junction bases unmatched: 8. The CDR3 has 15 amino acids. The germline V gene encodes CDR1 SEHNR and CDR2 FQNEAQ (reference sequence). For the CDR3, the DNA is TGTGCCAGCAGCTTAGTGGCGACTAGCCTCCAGACCCAGTACTTC. Translation: CASSLVATSLQTQYF.

This clonotype was counted many times. This chain links TRBV28 with TRBJ2-2; 8 nucleotides line up with TRBD1. This CDR3 is built from 17 residues. CDR1 MDHEN and CDR2 SYDVKM come from the germline V gene. Losses at the gene ends were 3 bases for V and 3 bases for J; bases not matched to a gene: 9. This CDR3 is CASSFPRDRLYTGELFF. The CDR3 bases are TGTGCCAGCAGTTTCCCCCGGGACAGGTTGTACACCGGGGAGCTGTTTTTT.

The table lists this clonotype with many counts. The chain joins TRBV28 to TRBJ1-5; no clear D gene. The germline V gene encodes CDR1 MDHEN and CDR2 SYDVKM. V was pared by 5 bases and J by 3 bases, with 14 bases between. The CDR3 totals 15 residues. CDR3 amino acids: CASSIPLRDNQPQHF. CDR3 in DNA: TGTGCCAGCAGTATACCCCTCCGGGACAATCAGCCCCAGCATTTT.

The rearrangement uses TRBV20-1 and TRBJ2-7; D is ambiguous. Germline V gene data show CDR1 as DFQATT and CDR2 as SNEGSKA (reference sequence). Trimming removed 0 bases from V and 4 bases from J, with 10 bases in between. CDR3 size: 13 residues. CDR3 bases: TGCAGTGCTAGAGAGGAGCGCCCATACGAGCAGTACTTC. This gives the protein CSAREERPYEQYF.